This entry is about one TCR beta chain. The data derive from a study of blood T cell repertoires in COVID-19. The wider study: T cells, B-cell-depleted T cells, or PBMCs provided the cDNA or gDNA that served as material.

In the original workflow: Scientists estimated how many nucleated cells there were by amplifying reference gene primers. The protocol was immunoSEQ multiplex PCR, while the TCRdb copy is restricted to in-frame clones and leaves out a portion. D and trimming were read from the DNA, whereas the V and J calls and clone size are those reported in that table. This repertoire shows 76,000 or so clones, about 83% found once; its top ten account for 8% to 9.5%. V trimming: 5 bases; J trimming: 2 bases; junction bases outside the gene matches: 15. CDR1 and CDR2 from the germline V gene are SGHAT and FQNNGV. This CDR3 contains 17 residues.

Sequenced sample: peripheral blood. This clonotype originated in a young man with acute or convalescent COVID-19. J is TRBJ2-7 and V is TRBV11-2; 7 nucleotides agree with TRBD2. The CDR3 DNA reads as TGTGCCAGCAGCCTGGGGACGGGAGGACCCAAAACCTACGAGCAGTACTTC. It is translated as CASSLGTGGPKTYEQYF.